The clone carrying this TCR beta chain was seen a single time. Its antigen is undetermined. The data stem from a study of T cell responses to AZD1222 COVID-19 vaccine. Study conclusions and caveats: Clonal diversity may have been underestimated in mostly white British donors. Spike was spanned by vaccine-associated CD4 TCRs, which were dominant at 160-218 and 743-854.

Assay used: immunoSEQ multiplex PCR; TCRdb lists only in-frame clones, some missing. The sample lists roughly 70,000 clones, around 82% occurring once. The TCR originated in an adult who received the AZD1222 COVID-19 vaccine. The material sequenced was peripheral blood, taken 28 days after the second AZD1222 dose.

The CDR3 sequence: CSVSGRRFGYTF. The CDR3 bases are TGCAGCGTTAGTGGGCGCCGGTTTGGCTACACCTTC. This chain uses TRBV29-1 with TRBJ1-2; D not resolved. The V end lost 5 bases, the J end lost 7 bases, and 14 bases lay between the germline ends. CDR3 length equals 12 residues. Germline assignment: CDR1 SQVTM and CDR2 ANQGSEA.